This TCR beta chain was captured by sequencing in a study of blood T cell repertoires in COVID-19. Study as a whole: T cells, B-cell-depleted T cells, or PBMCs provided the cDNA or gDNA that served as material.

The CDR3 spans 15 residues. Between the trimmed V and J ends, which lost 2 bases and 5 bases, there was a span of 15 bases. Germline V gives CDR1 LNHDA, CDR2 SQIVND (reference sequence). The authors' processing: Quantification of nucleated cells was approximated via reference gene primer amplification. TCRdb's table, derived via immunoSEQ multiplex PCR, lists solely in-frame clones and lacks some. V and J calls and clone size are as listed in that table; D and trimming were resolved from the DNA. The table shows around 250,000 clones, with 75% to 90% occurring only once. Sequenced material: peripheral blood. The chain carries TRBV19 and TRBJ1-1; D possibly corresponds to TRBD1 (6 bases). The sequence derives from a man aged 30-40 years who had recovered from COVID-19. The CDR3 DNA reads TGTGCCAGTAGTATACCACCAGGGGTAAGGACTGAAGCTTTCTTT. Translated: CASSIPPGVRTEAFF.